Following are 23 T cell receptor beta chains from one sample sequenced in a study of PD-L1 blockade in urothelial cancer. This table comes from immunoSEQ multiplex PCR, and its TCRdb copy is limited to in-frame clones, with some not included. The sample lists 90,000 or so clones; nearly 90% were seen once. As to time point: pretreatment peripheral blood. Here the sequenced sample was PBMCs, taken around atezolizumab (anti-PD-L1) treatment. All receptors derive from a man in his fifties or sixties with urothelial cancer.

The rearrangement uses TRBV7-8 and TRBJ2-7; the D gene is possibly TRBD1 (5 bases). Trimming stripped 5 bases from V and 0 bases from J, with 11 bases between. CDR1 SGHVS and CDR2 FQNEAQ come from the germline V gene. The CDR3 has 14 residues. CDR3 sequence (DNA): TGTGCCAGCAGCACAAGACAGAGCTCCTACGAGCAGTACTTC. Translation: CASSTRQSSYEQYF.

The V and J genes are TRBV19 and TRBJ2-3, with TRBD2 matching 11 bases. V lost 7 bases, J lost 1 base, and 7 bases stayed unmatched. The germline V gene has CDR1 LNHDA and CDR2 SQIVND (reference sequence). The CDR3 runs to 16 residues. The DNA of the CDR3 is TGTGCCAGTAAAAGCCTAGCGGGAGGAGGCACAGATACGCAGTATTTT. It is translated as CASKSLAGGGTDTQYF.

The chain has TRBV5-1 and TRBJ2-3; TRBD1 agrees at 9 bases. The CDR3 covers 14 residues. V gave up 7 bases and J gave up 6 bases; unmatched junction bases: 9. Germline CDR1 is SGHRS and CDR2 is YFSETQ. Here the CDR3 DNA reads TGCGCCAGCGCCTTGGGACAGGGTAGGGATACGCAGTATTTT. As protein: CASALGQGRDTQYF.

This chain connects TRBV11-2 to TRBJ1-5, with D possibly TRBD1 on 5 matching bases. Germline assignment: CDR1 SGHAT and CDR2 FQNNGV. This CDR3 is built from 13 residues. V shed 0 bases and J shed 7 bases, with 7 bases lying between them. CDR3 amino acids: CASSLEGGQPQHF. CDR3 nucleotide sequence: TGTGCCAGCAGCTTAGAGGGGGGGCAGCCCCAGCATTTT.

This clone was found once. This chain connects TRBV7-6 to TRBJ2-2; D is possibly TRBD2 (6 bases). Germline CDR1 reads SGHVS; CDR2 reads FNYEAQ. This CDR3 has 18 residues. V lost 0 bases, J lost 0 bases, and 14 bases lay in between. In DNA, the CDR3 is TGTGCCAGCAGCTTAGCTCGGAGCGGGCCTACGAACACCGGGGAGCTGTTTTTT. The encoded protein is CASSLARSGPTNTGELFF.

The genes are TRBV2 and TRBJ1-3; D is unclear. Trimming took off 5 bases at V and 0 bases at J, with 14 bases between the two ends. Germline V gene data show CDR1 as SNHLY and CDR2 as FYNNEI. The CDR3 consists of 16 residues. As DNA, the CDR3 is TGTGCCAGCAGTCCCCGAGCGGCGGGCTCTGGAAACACCATATATTTT. The encoded protein is CASSPRAAGSGNTIYF.

This clone was picked up a small number of times. This sequence joins TRBV11-3 and TRBJ1-2, with 8 bases lining up with TRBD1. The CDR3 consists of 13 residues. V gave up 5 bases and J gave up 6 bases; unmatched junction bases: 5. Looked up from germline, CDR1 is SGHNT and CDR2 is YENEEA. This chain's CDR3 is CASSATGVNGYTF. Written as DNA, the CDR3 is TGTGCCAGCAGCGCGACAGGGGTGAATGGCTACACCTTC.

V gene TRBV10-3 combines with J gene TRBJ2-5; the match to TRBD2 covers 10 bases. V dropped 4 bases and J dropped 5; count of bases not matched to a gene: 19. Germline-derived CDR1 and CDR2 are ENHRY and SYGVKD. The CDR3 loop spans 19 amino acids. The CDR3 nucleotides are TGTGCCATCAGTGGAGCCGGGACTAGCGCCCCGGACAAGGGGGAGACCCAGTACTTC. Its protein is CAISGAGTSAPDKGETQYF.

This chain connects TRBV7-3 to TRBJ2-3; D remains ambiguous. The CDR3 runs 18 residues. The germline V and J ends were trimmed by 2 bases and 2 bases, with 20 bases remaining between them. The germline CDR1 and CDR2 sequences are SGHTA and FQGTGA. This CDR3 is CASSLVGSADRVTDTQYF. The CDR3 bases are TGTGCCAGCAGCTTAGTCGGGTCCGCCGACCGAGTCACAGATACGCAGTATTTT. Drawing the rest from reference TRBV7-3 and TRBJ2-3, the complete variable domain is GAGVSQTPSNKVTEKGKYVELRCDPISGHTALYWYRQSLGQGPEFLIYFQGTGAADDSGLPNDRFFAVRPEGSVSTLKIQRTERGDSAVYLCASSLVGSADRVTDTQYFGPGTRLTVL.

This clone has a handful of counts. The V call is TRBV14, the J call TRBJ2-7, with 9 bases aligning to TRBD2. From germline, CDR1 is SGHDN and CDR2 FVKESK. The CDR3 loop spans 14 amino acids. J was trimmed by 6 bases and V by 1 base; bases with no gene match: 4. CDR3 sequence reads: CASSQGLAAGEQYF. The CDR3 DNA sequence: TGTGCCAGCAGCCAAGGACTAGCGGCCGGCGAGCAGTACTTC.

The chain recombines TRBV29-1 with TRBJ2-7; 9 nucleotides align to TRBD1. Trimming at V came to 6 bases and at J to 2 bases, leaving 5 bases not matched to a gene. CDR1 and CDR2 from the germline V gene are SQVTM and ANQGSEA. This CDR3 is 13 amino acids long. The CDR3 sequence is CSVTRDRAYEQYF. DNA for the CDR3: TGCAGCGTGACCCGGGACAGGGCCTACGAGCAGTACTTC.

The chain has TRBV18 and TRBJ2-1, with a possible D match to TRBD1 (8 bases). V shed 0 bases and J shed 9 bases, with 24 bases lying between them. Germline V lookup: CDR1 KGHSH, CDR2 LQKENI. CDR3 length: 18 amino acids. CDR3 DNA: TGTGCCAGCTCACCACCGAGCCGAGCGGGGAACAGGGGGGTTGAGCAGTTCTTC. It translates to CASSPPSRAGNRGVEQFF.

The chain links TRBV27 to TRBJ2-6, with TRBD1 matching over 7 bases. Germline assignment: CDR1 MNHEY and CDR2 SMNVEV (reference sequence). V lost 5 bases, J lost 0 bases, and 7 bases stayed unmatched. The CDR3 contains 17 residues. CDR3 region: CASSLRTGLSGANVLTF. The DNA for the CDR3 is TGTGCCAGCAGTCTCAGGACAGGCCTCTCTGGGGCCAACGTCCTGACTTTC.

The V and J genes are TRBV4-1 and TRBJ2-3; 12 bases are shared with TRBD2. The CDR3 spans 17 residues. The germline V gene encodes CDR1 MGHRA and CDR2 YSYEKL. The V segment lost 4 bases and the J segment 4 bases; nucleotides outside the gene matches: 9. The CDR3, as DNA: TGCGCCAGCAGCCCCGGACAAGGACTAGCGGGATCAGATACGCAGTATTTT. The encoded protein is CASSPGQGLAGSDTQYF.

Worth noting for this clone: This specimen includes other DNA sequences encoding the same CDR3. The gene calls are TRBV6-6 and TRBJ2-2, with a tentative D call TRBD1 (5 bases). Germline CDR1 is MNHNY and CDR2 is SVGAGI (reference sequence). Trimming removed 6 bases at V and 2 bases at J, with 10 bases between. This CDR3 comprises 14 residues. The CDR3 reads CASRDRGNTGELFF. The CDR3 coding sequence is TGTGCCAGCAGAGATAGGGGAAACACCGGGGAGCTGTTTTTT.

The rearrangement joins TRBV2 to TRBJ2-5, with 14 bases lining up with TRBD2. The CDR3 is 15 amino acids. The ends lost 1 base at V and 13 bases at J; junction bases unmatched: 8. Germline CDR1 is SNHLY and CDR2 is FYNNEI. The CDR3: CASSEVGGTSGGWYF. The CDR3 DNA reads TGTGCCAGCAGTGAAGTGGGAGGGACTAGCGGGGGCTGGTACTTC. Together with reference TRBV2 and TRBJ2-5, the CDR3 gives the full variable domain: EPEVTQTPSHQVTQMGQEVILRCVPISNHLYFYWYRQILGQKVEFLVSFYNNEISEKSEIFDDQFSVERPDGSNFTLKIRSTKLEDSAMYFCASSEVGGTSGGWYFGPGTRLLVL.

V usage is TRBV9 and J usage is TRBJ1-2; TRBD1 is a possible D gene (5 bases). The V end lost 2 bases, the J end lost 4 bases, and 6 bases lay between the germline ends. The CDR3 length is 12 residues. From germline, CDR1 is SGDLS and CDR2 YYNGEE. The CDR3 sequence is CASSVGLYGYTF. Here the CDR3 DNA reads TGTGCCAGCAGCGTGGGGCTCTATGGCTACACCTTC.

The chain couples TRBV5-4 to TRBJ2-5; TRBD2 matches at 12 bases. Germline trimming cut 4 bases from V and 3 bases from J; bases unmatched to any gene: 4. Germline lookup yields CDR1 SGHNT and CDR2 YYREEE (reference sequence). This CDR3 region has 15 residues. The CDR3 loop is CASSRRLAGEETQYF. The CDR3 coding sequence is TGTGCCAGCAGCAGACGACTAGCGGGAGAAGAGACCCAGTACTTC.

The chain couples TRBV2 to TRBJ1-6, with D unclear. Germline V gene data show CDR1 as SNHLY and CDR2 as FYNNEI. The CDR3 runs 13 residues. The V end lost 5 bases, the J end lost 9 bases, and 11 bases lay between the germline ends. The CDR3 region is CASSLAEVSPLHF. In nucleotides, the CDR3 is TGTGCCAGCAGTCTCGCGGAAGTTTCACCCCTCCACTTT.

The rearrangement uses TRBV6-5 and TRBJ1-4, with D unclear. This CDR3 has 14 amino acids. CDR1 and CDR2 from the germline V gene are MNHEY and SVGAGI. V was trimmed by 2 bases and J by 11 bases, leaving 15 bases between them. The CDR3 DNA sequence: TGTGCCAGCAGTTACAAGGACCTCGGAGGGAAACTGTTTTTT. Encoded protein: CASSYKDLGGKLFF.

DNA of the CDR3: TGTGCCTGGAGTCCCCCGGGTACGGGAATGGTTACGCAGTATTTT. Translating gives CAWSPPGTGMVTQYF. The chain is built from TRBV30 and TRBJ2-3; possible D gene TRBD2, 5 bases. Looked up from germline, CDR1 is GTSNPN and CDR2 is SVGIG (reference sequence). The CDR3 has 15 amino acids. Trimming removed 2 bases at V and 8 bases at J, with 20 bases between.

The chain couples TRBV6-1 to TRBJ2-3; TRBD2 aligns across 7 bases. The CDR3 covers 15 residues. Trimming at V came to 3 bases and at J to 4 bases, leaving 7 bases not matched to a gene. From germline, CDR1 is MNHNS and CDR2 SASEGT. The CDR3 reads CASSDEEGGPDTQYF. The CDR3 nucleotides are TGTGCCAGCAGTGATGAGGAGGGAGGGCCAGATACGCAGTATTTT.

The genes are TRBV6-6 and TRBJ2-7, with TRBD2 identical over 11 bases. The CDR3 has 14 residues. Germline V gene lookup returns CDR1 MNHNY and CDR2 SVGAGI (reference sequence). Germline trimming cut 2 bases from V and 4 bases from J; bases unmatched to any gene: 1. CDR3 protein: CASSYTSGRYEQYF. CDR3 DNA: TGTGCCAGCAGTTACACTAGCGGGAGATACGAGCAGTACTTC.